Listed below are T cell receptor beta chains from one sample, sequenced in a study of T cells in Graves' hyperthyroidism and ophthalmopathy. MiXCR, run by TCRdb on the multiplex PCR reads, gives a single entry per CDR3 protein. The sample has roughly 570,000 distinct CDR3 sequences, about a sixth seen once. Material: blood. The receptor source for this set is a woman in her 30s with Graves' hyperthyroidism. Both conserved end residues are part of each CDR3. D genes are given only for firm matches. Part of the rows lack a size; the others show once, few, many or a class for expanded clones.

size,J,length,V,D,DNA,CDR3
few,TRBJ2-2,16,TRBV20-1,NA,TGCAGTGCTTCCGGACCCACGGAATTGAACACCGGGGAGCTGTTTTTT,CSASGPTELNTGELFF
few,TRBJ1-1,12,TRBV7-9,NA,TGTGCCAGCACCCCAGGGCTCGCTGAAGCTTTCTTT,CASTPGLAEAFF
many,TRBJ2-1,12,TRBV5-6,NA,TGTGCCAGCAGCCTACGGCCGGTTGAGCAGTTCTTC,CASSLRPVEQFF
NA,TRBJ2-1,13,TRBV6-4,NA,TGTGCCAGCACGCGGGAAACCTACAATGAGCAGTTCTTC,CASTRETYNEQFF
many,TRBJ2-4,16,TRBV6-1,NA,TGTGCCAGCAGTGAAATAGCCAGCCTAGCCAAAAACATTCAGTACTTC,CASSEIASLAKNIQYF
many,TRBJ2-7,15,TRBV13,NA,TGTGCCAGCAGCATAGACAGAGACAGCTCCTACGAGCAGTACTTC,CASSIDRDSSYEQYF
many,TRBJ2-1,15,TRBV7-2,TRBD2,TGTGCCAGCAGCCCACCGGGACTAGGACACAATGAGCAGTTCTTC,CASSPPGLGHNEQFF
NA,TRBJ2-6,19,TRBV20-1,TRBD1,TGCAGTGCTACCGGGTTAAAGGGACAGGATAGACCCGGGGCCAACGTCCTGACTTTC,CSATGLKGQDRPGANVLTF
many,TRBJ2-1,15,TRBV27,TRBD2,TGTGCCAGCAGAAGAAGACTAGCGGGAGCAAATGAGCAGTTCTTC,CASRRRLAGANEQFF
few,TRBJ1-5,13,TRBV30,NA,TGTGCCTTGGACTTGGATGGAAATCAGCCCCAGCATTTT,CALDLDGNQPQHF
many,TRBJ1-5,14,TRBV27,NA,TGTGCCAGCAGTTTATCGCTATATGGTCAGCCCCAGCATTTT,CASSLSLYGQPQHF
NA,TRBJ1-1,16,TRBV29-1,TRBD1,TGCAGCGTTGAAGGCTGGACAGGGAAGATGAACACTGAAGCTTTCTTT,CSVEGWTGKMNTEAFF
many,TRBJ2-1,13,TRBV7-9,NA,TGTGCCAGCAGCTTATCAACGCTAGGCTTACAGTTCTTC,CASSLSTLGLQFF
NA,TRBJ2-1,14,TRBV20-1,NA,TGCAGTGCTAGAGGTGACAGGCGAGACAATGAGCAGTTCTTC,CSARGDRRDNEQFF
many,TRBJ2-1,17,TRBV20-1,TRBD2,TGCAGTGCTAGAGTTGGGACTAGCGGGAGGGGTTACAATGAGCAGTTCTTC,CSARVGTSGRGYNEQFF
NA,TRBJ2-7,17,TRBV28,NA,TGTGCCAGCAGTAGCGCCGGGACAAGGGGGATAAAATACGAGCAGTACTTC,CASSSAGTRGIKYEQYF
few,TRBJ1-1,13,TRBV10-3,NA,TGTGCCATCAGTGGGTGGGCGAACACTGAAGCTTTCTTT,CAISGWANTEAFF
many,TRBJ2-5,15,TRBV11-2,NA,TGTGCCAGCGGTCCTGACGGAGAGCTCCAAGAGACCCAGTACTTC,CASGPDGELQETQYF
many,TRBJ2-3,12,TRBV6-2/TRBV6-3,TRBD2,TGTGCCAGCAGTAATAGCGGGGTCACGCAGTATTTT,CASSNSGVTQYF
few,TRBJ1-2,14,TRBV7-9,NA,TGTGCCAGCAGCAGCCTCCTTCATAACTATGGCTACACCTTC,CASSSLLHNYGYTF
few,TRBJ2-1,19,TRBV3-1,TRBD2,TGTGCCAGCACCCAGGGACTAGCGGGAGGGGCAAATTCCTACAATGAGCAGTTCTTC,CASTQGLAGGANSYNEQFF
NA,TRBJ2-3,16,TRBV6-1,TRBD1,TGTGCCAGCAGTGAAACCGACAGGGTGGCAACAGATACGCAGTATTTT,CASSETDRVATDTQYF
NA,TRBJ1-1,14,TRBV7-9,NA,TGTGCCAGCAGCTTATTCGGCGGGGGCACTGAAGCTTTCTTT,CASSLFGGGTEAFF
NA,TRBJ1-4,16,TRBV7-9,NA,TGTGCCAGCAGCTCGCAGAAGGAGGGTGCGGATGAAAAACTGTTTTTT,CASSSQKEGADEKLFF
NA,TRBJ2-1,18,TRBV5-4,TRBD2,TGTGCCAGCAGCTCCGGTATGAGTAGCGGGAGTTCCTACAGTGAGCAGTTCTTC,CASSSGMSSGSSYSEQFF
many,TRBJ2-7,12,TRBV24-1,NA,TGTGCCACCAGTGATAGCAACTACGAGCAGTACTTC,CATSDSNYEQYF
many,TRBJ2-1,13,TRBV2,NA,TGTGCCAGCAGTGGAGGGCGATACAATGAGCAGTTCTTC,CASSGGRYNEQFF
many,TRBJ1-1,15,TRBV27,NA,TGTGCCAGCAGTCCACTGGCAGAAATGAACACTGAAGCTTTCTTT,CASSPLAEMNTEAFF
NA,TRBJ1-1,15,TRBV7-8,NA,TGTGCCAGCAGCCTCCTGGATAGGGTGAACACTGAAGCTTTCTTT,CASSLLDRVNTEAFF
many,TRBJ2-1,18,TRBV20-1,NA,TGCAGTGCTAGGGTCGGGGGCCGGGGCGGTAGCTCCTACAATGAGCAGTTCTTC,CSARVGGRGGSSYNEQFF
many,TRBJ2-7,17,TRBV6-2/TRBV6-3,TRBD2,TGTGCCAGCAGTTACCCCCGGACTAGCGGAAATCCTTACGAGCAGTACTTC,CASSYPRTSGNPYEQYF
many,TRBJ2-1,16,TRBV19,TRBD2,TGTGCCAGTGGTACGACTAGCGGGAGGCCGGCCAATGAGCAGTTCTTC,CASGTTSGRPANEQFF
many,TRBJ1-5,12,TRBV30,NA,TGTGCCTGGAGTGTTAATAATCAGCCCCAGCATTTT,CAWSVNNQPQHF
many,TRBJ1-1,14,TRBV11-2,NA,TGTGCCAGCAGCCCCGCCAGGGGGAACACTGAAGCTTTCTTT,CASSPARGNTEAFF
many,TRBJ2-1,14,TRBV20-1,TRBD2,TGCAGTGCTATTCGTTCGGGAGCGGGGAATGAGCAGTTCTTC,CSAIRSGAGNEQFF
NA,TRBJ1-2,15,TRBV3-1,TRBD1,TGTGCCACGGCTAGACAGGGAGGTCCCTCGGGTGGCTACACCTTC,CATARQGGPSGGYTF